This TCR beta chain was identified in a study of blood T cell repertoires in COVID-19 (dated by TCRdb to about 2020). In terms of the full investigation: Samples from collaborators originated in the United States, Italy and Spain and spanned both the acute and convalescent phases of COVID-19. The prospective study material was composed of cDNA or gDNA derived from T cells, B-cell-depleted T cells, or PBMCs. Deeply sampled blood TCRbeta repertoires from subjects exposed to, actively infected with, or recovered from COVID-19 were included in the dataset. The repertoires were released in a freely available public database intended as a resource for research on the immune response to SARS-CoV-2. The samples were drawn from the first 160 participants of the ongoing ImmuneRACE study and from some 1,300 subjects provided by 6 global collaborators. The sample metadata nearly always contained a de-identified subject ID, COVID-19 status, age in years and sex. Where HLA class I and class II types were available, the types were taken from metadata supplied by the sample provider, not from assay-based typing.

This clone was counted a few times. The clone's antigen remains unknown. Per-base qualities were not stored, and no clone one base away is much larger. Findings and caveats that apply to the study as a whole: The quantity of clinical and demographic metadata differed by source and by participant and was supplied without curation.

CDR1 GTSNPN and CDR2 SVGIG are derived from the germline V gene (reference sequence). V is trimmed back by 5 bases and J by 0 bases, and the junction contains 4 bases that no gene match accounts for. The CDR3 measures 14 amino acids from cysteine to phenylalanine. Only CDR3 DNA remains: 42 bases, in frame from the first base. In the prospective study, participants were roughly 18 to 95 years old, resided in around 25 geographic areas of the United States, and were enrolled through a virtual design. In the prospective study, cohorts were assigned on the basis of participant-reported clinical history obtained from a screening survey and a study questionnaire. ImmuneRACE Cohort 3 recovered participants were defined by two consecutive negative NP/OP PCR tests, healthcare professional clearance, or symptom resolution. In the prospective study, mobile phlebotomists collected whole blood, serum and a nasopharyngeal or oropharyngeal swab from each participant. Prospective study participants could optionally give additional blood draws and questionnaires over an approximately two-month period. Prospective study blood samples were shipped either frozen or at room temperature before DNA extraction.

TCRbeta CDR3 regions were amplified from genomic DNA using the immunoSEQ Assay, a bias-controlled multiplex PCR. The original pipeline was this. The number of nucleated cells in each sample was estimated from the amplification of reference gene primers within the assay. To quantify the absolute abundance of each unique TCRbeta CDR3 rearrangement, sequence reads were collapsed and filtered. For each sample, productive Simpson clonality was calculated as the square root of Simpson's diversity index across productive rearrangements. What TCRdb holds here is the immuneACCESS table cut down to in-frame rearrangements. Part of the clones is not present; checked against another copy, under half of the missing clones reflect an unresolved V gene, and the others are unexplained. The V and J calls and clone size come from that table; D and trimming were worked out from the DNA. Within this sample are a few hundred thousand clones, with 85% to 90% of them counted one time only. 0.95% to 1.2% of the sample is in the top ten clones.

The clonotype originates from a man aged 30 to 45 who had recovered from COVID-19. Sequencing input: PBMCs or T cells enriched from blood (not recorded which). Rearrangement joined TRBV30 to TRBJ2-1; 7 bases in the middle match TRBD1. The sequenced DNA: TGTGCCTGGGCCTGGGACAGCTCCTACAATGAGCAGTTCTTC. It specifies CAWAWDSSYNEQFF.